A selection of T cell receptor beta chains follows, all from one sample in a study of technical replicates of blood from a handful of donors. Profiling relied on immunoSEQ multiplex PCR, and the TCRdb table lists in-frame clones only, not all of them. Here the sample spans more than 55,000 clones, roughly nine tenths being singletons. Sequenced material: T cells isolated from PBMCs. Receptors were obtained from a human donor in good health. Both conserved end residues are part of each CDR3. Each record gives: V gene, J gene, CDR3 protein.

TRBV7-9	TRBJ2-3	CASSLHSSDTQYF
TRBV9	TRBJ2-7	CASSVYPAGSYEQYF
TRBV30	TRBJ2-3	CACLAASTDTQYF
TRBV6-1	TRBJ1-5	CASSEGGIPQPQHF
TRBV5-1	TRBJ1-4	CASSLTGGNEKLFF
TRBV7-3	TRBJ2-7	CASSPGTPNAWEQYF
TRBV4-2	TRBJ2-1	CASSQDSARGFNEQFF
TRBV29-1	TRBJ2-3	CSTHPSGSTDTQYF
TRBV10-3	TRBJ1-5	CAISDMSNQPQHF
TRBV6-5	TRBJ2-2	CAIGIGGYTGELFF
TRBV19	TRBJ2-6	CASSIGRQLLSGANVLTF
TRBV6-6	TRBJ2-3	CASKSGGTDTQYF
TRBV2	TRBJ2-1	CATRGLLLDNEQFF
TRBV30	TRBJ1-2	CAWSRDRGNYGYTF
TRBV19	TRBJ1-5	CASSPRGEVTPQHF
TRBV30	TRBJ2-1	CAWSVIGNEQFF
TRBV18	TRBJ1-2	CASSPSTEGYTF
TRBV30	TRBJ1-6	CAWKVAEINSPLHF
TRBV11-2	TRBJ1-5	CATPNRENQPQHF
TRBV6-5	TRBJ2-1	CASSSGTSGYNEQFF
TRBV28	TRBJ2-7	CASSLPKDRGSYEQYF
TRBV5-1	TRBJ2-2	CASSGSSVASGSQNTGELFF
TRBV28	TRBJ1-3	CASRPDRAGNTIYF
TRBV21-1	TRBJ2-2	CASSKASGRIRNTGELFF
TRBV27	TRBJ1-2	CASSLRTNYGYTF
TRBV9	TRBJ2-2	CASSVDARQGLLNTGELFF
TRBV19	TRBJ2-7	CASSIGLAGGYEQYF
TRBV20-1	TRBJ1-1	CSVTGGTEAFF
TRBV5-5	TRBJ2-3	CASSFRGGEDTQYF
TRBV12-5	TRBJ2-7	CASGRFYEQYF
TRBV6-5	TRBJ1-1	CASSVLGNTEAFF
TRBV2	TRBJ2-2	CASSGRSSTGGIPGELFF
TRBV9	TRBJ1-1	CASSPEGQGLRAFF
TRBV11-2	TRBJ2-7	CASSLDIYEQYF
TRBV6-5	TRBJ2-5	CASSYNRDRETQYF
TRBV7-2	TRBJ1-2	CASSQYGQNYYGYTF
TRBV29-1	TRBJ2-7	CSVKTGSYEQYF
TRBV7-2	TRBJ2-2	CASRSNTGELFF
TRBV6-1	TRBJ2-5	CASSELWTEETQYF
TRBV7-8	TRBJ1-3	CASSSPYRSSGNTIYF
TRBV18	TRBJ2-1	CASSGTGKSYNEQFF
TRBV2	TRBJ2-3	CASPGVSTDTQYF
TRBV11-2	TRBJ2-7	CASSLDSPRGRYGEQYF